A selection of T cell receptor beta chains follows, all from one sample in a study of blood T cell repertoires in COVID-19. Repertoires were generated with immunoSEQ multiplex PCR, while TCRdb's copy carries only in-frame clones and drops some. The repertoire holds 150,000 to 200,000 clones, with roughly 85% as singletons. Sequenced material: PBMCs or T cells enriched from blood (not recorded which). The receptors were sampled from a woman in her 70s in a cohort exposed to, infected with or recovered from COVID-19 (not recorded which). The CDR3 runs from the conserved cysteine through the conserved F or W. The D gene is left open where the match is weak. Size tells how often a clone was seen (once, few, many) or the class of an expanded clone, and some rows leave it out.

v_gene	abundance	j_gene	d_gene	CDR3aa	CDR3nt
TRBV28	few	TRBJ2-2	TRBD2	CASSGSGSGPGELFF	TGTGCCAGCTCCGGTAGCGGGAGTGGCCCCGGGGAGCTGTTTTTT
TRBV4-2	-	TRBJ2-3	-	CASSQVGLGASTDTQYF	TGTGCCAGCAGCCAAGTGGGGCTAGGTGCTAGCACAGATACGCAGTATTTT
TRBV23-1	-	TRBJ2-3	-	CASSRATGRLGDTQYF	TGCGCCAGCAGTCGCGCGACAGGACGCCTCGGCGATACGCAGTATTTT
TRBV28	-	TRBJ2-1	TRBD2	CASSSVREDFSFLNEQFF	TGTGCCAGCAGTTCGGTGCGGGAGGACTTTAGTTTTCTTAATGAGCAGTTCTTC
TRBV21-1	-	TRBJ2-1	-	CASSKEWRREWYNEQFF	TGTGCCAGCAGCAAAGAATGGAGGCGGGAATGGTACAATGAGCAGTTCTTC
TRBV6-2/TRBV6-3	-	TRBJ2-7	TRBD2	CASSYSSRLAASYEQYF	TGTGCCAGCAGTTACTCGAGTCGTCTAGCGGCTTCCTACGAGCAGTACTTC
TRBV4-1	-	TRBJ1-4	TRBD1	CASSPLGQGFEKLFF	TGCGCCAGCAGCCCGTTGGGACAGGGATTTGAAAAACTGTTTTTT
TRBV28	few	TRBJ1-2	-	CASSIPSQGNYGYTF	TGTGCCAGCAGTATACCATCTCAGGGTAATTATGGCTACACCTTC
TRBV5-1	-	TRBJ2-5	TRBD1	CASSDPQGAGETQYF	TGCGCCAGCAGCGACCCACAGGGGGCAGGAGAGACCCAGTACTTC
TRBV5-4	-	TRBJ2-7	TRBD2	CASSQPGASGRDEQYF	TGTGCCAGCAGCCAACCCGGGGCTAGCGGGAGGGACGAGCAGTACTTC
TRBV5-1	-	TRBJ2-1	TRBD2	CASSPGLAGGNEQFF	TGCGCCAGCAGCCCCGGACTAGCGGGAGGCAATGAGCAGTTCTTC
TRBV2	-	TRBJ2-7	TRBD1	CASSERQGDEQYF	TGTGCCAGCAGTGAAAGACAGGGGGACGAGCAGTACTTC
TRBV7-2	-	TRBJ2-7	TRBD1	CASSSRTGGYEQYF	TGTGCCAGCAGCTCACGGACAGGGGGTTACGAGCAGTACTTC
TRBV11-2	-	TRBJ2-7	TRBD2	CASSLVRGSYEQYF	TGTGCCAGCAGCTTAGTACGCGGGAGCTACGAGCAGTACTTC
TRBV6-5	-	TRBJ1-1	-	CASSIQPLFPSEAFF	TGTGCCAGCAGCATACAACCCCTCTTCCCCTCTGAAGCTTTCTTT
TRBV28	few	TRBJ1-6	TRBD1	CASGTGGGDSPLHF	TGTGCCAGCGGAACAGGGGGCGGTGATTCACCCCTCCACTTT
TRBV28	-	TRBJ1-1	-	CASSWGPETEAFF	TGTGCCAGCAGTTGGGGGCCAGAGACTGAAGCTTTCTTT
TRBV24-1	-	TRBJ2-5	-	CATSDGGLASKETQYF	TGTGCCACCAGTGATGGGGGCCTAGCATCCAAAGAGACCCAGTACTTC
TRBV5-1	once	TRBJ1-1	-	CASSLGQQNTEAFF	TGCGCCAGCAGCTTGGGACAGCAGAACACTGAAGCTTTCTTT
TRBV11-2	-	TRBJ2-7	TRBD2	CASSLSGRVYEQYF	TGTGCCAGCAGCCTTAGCGGGAGGGTATACGAGCAGTACTTC
TRBV29-1	-	TRBJ2-3	TRBD1	CSVADRVSNTDTQYF	TGCAGCGTTGCTGACAGGGTATCCAACACAGATACGCAGTATTTT
TRBV11-2	-	TRBJ2-3	TRBD1	CASSSGQGDTQYF	TGTGCCAGCAGCTCTGGACAGGGTGATACGCAGTATTTT
TRBV3-1/TRBV3-2	-	TRBJ2-1	TRBD2	CASGEGLAGAWSYNEQFF	TGTGCCAGCGGAGAGGGACTAGCGGGAGCGTGGTCCTACAATGAGCAGTTCTTC
TRBV7-7	once	TRBJ1-1	-	CASSRDTGTEAFF	TGTGCTAGCAGCCGGGACACGGGGACTGAAGCTTTCTTT
TRBV11-2	-	TRBJ2-7	-	CASSFARGAYEQYF	TGTGCCAGCAGTTTCGCCAGGGGGGCCTACGAGCAGTACTTC
TRBV27	-	TRBJ1-1	-	CASSFNSNTEAFF	TGTGCCAGCAGTTTCAACTCGAACACTGAAGCTTTCTTT
TRBV28	-	TRBJ2-3	TRBD2	CASSPGTSGNTQYF	TGTGCCAGCAGTCCCGGGACTAGCGGGAATACGCAGTATTTT
TRBV6-5	-	TRBJ2-2	TRBD2	CASKGGLANTGELFF	TGTGCCAGCAAAGGGGGACTAGCGAACACCGGGGAGCTGTTTTTT
TRBV29-1	-	TRBJ1-1	-	CSFSLALNTEAFF	TGCAGCTTCTCCCTGGCATTGAACACTGAAGCTTTCTTT
TRBV9	-	TRBJ2-5	-	CASSVAEGTGTQYF	TGTGCCAGCAGCGTAGCTGAGGGTACGGGGACCCAGTACTTC
TRBV28	few	TRBJ2-2	TRBD1	CALGDRHTGELFF	TGTGCCCTCGGGGACAGGCACACCGGGGAGCTGTTTTTT
TRBV28	-	TRBJ2-1	-	CASSLSRGQFF	TGTGCCAGCAGTTTATCCCGGGGGCAGTTCTTC
TRBV10-3	-	TRBJ2-1	TRBD2	CAISELSGTSNGNEQFF	TGTGCCATCAGTGAGTTAAGCGGGACTAGCAACGGCAATGAGCAGTTCTTC
TRBV5-5	few	TRBJ1-6	-	CASSTWTGGNSPLHF	TGTGCCAGCAGCACCTGGACCGGAGGCAATTCACCCCTCCACTTT
TRBV7-2	-	TRBJ2-7	-	CASSFEAYYEQYF	TGTGCCAGCAGCTTCGAGGCCTATTACGAGCAGTACTTC